Included here is one T cell receptor (beta chain) sequence, with context. The record originates from a study of control samples from healthy donors and cancer patients. Only in-frame clones appear in the TCRdb table, and some are missing; sequencing was by immunoSEQ multiplex PCR. The sample gives tens of thousands of clones, roughly 90% of which show up once; around a tenth is in the top ten. The origin of this receptor is a woman aged 50 to 60 with colorectal cancer. Sample: PBMCs.

CDR3 amino acids: CASGLGEVKETQYF. As DNA, the CDR3 is TGTGCTAGTGGTTTGGGGGAGGTAAAAGAGACCCAGTACTTC. The chain links TRBV12-5 to TRBJ2-5; tentatively, D is TRBD2 (6 bases). The CDR3 contains 14 residues. Trimming left V 1 base short and J 3 bases short, with 9 bases between. The germline V gene encodes CDR1 LGHNT and CDR2 FRNRAP.